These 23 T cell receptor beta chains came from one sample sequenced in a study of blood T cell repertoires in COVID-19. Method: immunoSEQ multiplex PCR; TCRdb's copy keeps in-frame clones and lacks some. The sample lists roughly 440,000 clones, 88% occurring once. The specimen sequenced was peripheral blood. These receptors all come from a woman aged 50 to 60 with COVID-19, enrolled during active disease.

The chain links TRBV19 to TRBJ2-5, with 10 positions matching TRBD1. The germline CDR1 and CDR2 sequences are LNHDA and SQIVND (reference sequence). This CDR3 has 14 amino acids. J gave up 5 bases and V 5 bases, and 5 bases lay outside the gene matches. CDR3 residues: CASSPDRGRETQYF. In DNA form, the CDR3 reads TGTGCCAGTAGTCCGGACAGGGGGAGGGAGACCCAGTACTTC.

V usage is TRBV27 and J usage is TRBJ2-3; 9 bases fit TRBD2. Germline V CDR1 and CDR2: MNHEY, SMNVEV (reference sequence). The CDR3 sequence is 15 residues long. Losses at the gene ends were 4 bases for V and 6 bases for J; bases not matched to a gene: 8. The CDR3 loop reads CASSWSGGKGDTQYF. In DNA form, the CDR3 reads TGTGCCAGCAGTTGGAGCGGGGGGAAGGGGGATACGCAGTATTTT.

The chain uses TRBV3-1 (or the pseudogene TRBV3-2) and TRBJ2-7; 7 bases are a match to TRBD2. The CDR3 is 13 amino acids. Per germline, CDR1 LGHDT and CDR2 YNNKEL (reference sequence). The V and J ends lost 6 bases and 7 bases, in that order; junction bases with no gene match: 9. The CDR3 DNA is TGTGCCAGCAGGGGTCTCGGGGGAGGGGAGCAGTACTTC. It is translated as CASRGLGGGEQYF.

CDR3 coding DNA: TGTGCCAGCAGCGTTGGCGGGGGGGCAGATACGCAGTATTTT. Residues: CASSVGGGADTQYF. The chain recombines TRBV9 with TRBJ2-3; TRBD2 agrees at 9 bases. CDR3 length equals 14 residues. The germline CDR1 and CDR2 sequences are SGDLS and YYNGEE. Trimming took 2 bases from V and 4 from J; bases not matched to a gene: 2.

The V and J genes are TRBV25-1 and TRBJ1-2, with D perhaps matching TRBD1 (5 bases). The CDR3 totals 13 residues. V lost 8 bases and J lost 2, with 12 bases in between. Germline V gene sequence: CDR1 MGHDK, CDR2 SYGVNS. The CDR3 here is CASSWTQNYGYTF. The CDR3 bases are TGTGCCAGCTCTTGGACACAGAACTATGGCTACACCTTC.

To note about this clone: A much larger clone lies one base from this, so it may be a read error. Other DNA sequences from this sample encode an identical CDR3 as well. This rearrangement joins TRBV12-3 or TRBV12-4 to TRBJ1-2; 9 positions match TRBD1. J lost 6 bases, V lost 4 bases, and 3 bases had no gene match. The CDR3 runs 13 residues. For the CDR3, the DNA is TGTGCCAGCAGTTCGGACAGGGGCAATGGCTACACCTTC. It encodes CASSSDRGNGYTF.

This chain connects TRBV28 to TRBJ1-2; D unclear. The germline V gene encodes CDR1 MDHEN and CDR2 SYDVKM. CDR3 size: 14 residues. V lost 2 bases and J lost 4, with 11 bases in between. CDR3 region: CASSLKPGGYGYTF. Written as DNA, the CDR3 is TGTGCCAGCAGTTTAAAGCCAGGTGGCTATGGCTACACCTTC.

CDR3 DNA sequence: TGTGCCAGCAGTGAACGGCCCCTGCTCGGGGGTCAGCCCCAGCATTTT. It translates to CASSERPLLGGQPQHF. The chain has TRBV2 and TRBJ1-5; possible D gene TRBD1, 5 bases. CDR3 length equals 16 residues. Per germline, CDR1 SNHLY and CDR2 FYNNEI. Trimming took off 2 bases at V and 6 bases at J, with 17 bases between the two ends.

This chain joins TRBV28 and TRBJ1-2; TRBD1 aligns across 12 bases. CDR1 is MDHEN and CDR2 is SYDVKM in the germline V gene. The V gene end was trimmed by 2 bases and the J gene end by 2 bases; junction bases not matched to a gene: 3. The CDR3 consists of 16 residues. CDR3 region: CASSLSGTGGNYGYTF. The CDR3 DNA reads TGTGCCAGCAGTTTAAGCGGGACAGGGGGCAACTATGGCTACACCTTC.

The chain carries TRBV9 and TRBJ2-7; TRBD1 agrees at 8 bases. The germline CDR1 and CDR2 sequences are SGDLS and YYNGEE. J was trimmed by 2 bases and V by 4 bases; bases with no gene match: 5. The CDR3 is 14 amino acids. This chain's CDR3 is CASSFRTGPYEQYF. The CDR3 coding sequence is TGTGCCAGCAGCTTCCGGACAGGGCCCTACGAGCAGTACTTC.

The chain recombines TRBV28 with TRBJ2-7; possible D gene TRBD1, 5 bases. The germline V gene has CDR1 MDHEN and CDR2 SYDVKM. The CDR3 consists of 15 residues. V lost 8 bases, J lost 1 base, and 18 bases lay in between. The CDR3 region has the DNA TGTGCCAGCCATCGGTCAGGGTCAGTTTCCTACGAGCAGTACTTC. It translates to CASHRSGSVSYEQYF.

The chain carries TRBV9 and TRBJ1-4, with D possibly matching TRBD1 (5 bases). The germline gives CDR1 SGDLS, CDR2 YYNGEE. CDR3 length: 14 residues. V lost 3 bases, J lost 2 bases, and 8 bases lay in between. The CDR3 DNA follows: TGTGCCAGCAGCGCCCGGGGGACTAATGAAAAACTGTTTTTT. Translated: CASSARGTNEKLFF.

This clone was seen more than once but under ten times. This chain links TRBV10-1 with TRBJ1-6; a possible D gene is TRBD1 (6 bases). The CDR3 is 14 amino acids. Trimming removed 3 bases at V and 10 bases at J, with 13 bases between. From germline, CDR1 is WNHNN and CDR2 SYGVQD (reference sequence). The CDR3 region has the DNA TGCGCCAGCAGTGATGGCAGGGGACGATCACCCCTCCACTTT. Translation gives CASSDGRGRSPLHF.

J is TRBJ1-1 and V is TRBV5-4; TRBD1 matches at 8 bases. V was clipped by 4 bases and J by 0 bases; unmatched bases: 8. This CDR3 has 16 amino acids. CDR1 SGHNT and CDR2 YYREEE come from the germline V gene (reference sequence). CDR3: CASSDPRQGMNTEAFF. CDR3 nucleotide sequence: TGTGCCAGCAGCGACCCAAGACAGGGGATGAACACTGAAGCTTTCTTT.

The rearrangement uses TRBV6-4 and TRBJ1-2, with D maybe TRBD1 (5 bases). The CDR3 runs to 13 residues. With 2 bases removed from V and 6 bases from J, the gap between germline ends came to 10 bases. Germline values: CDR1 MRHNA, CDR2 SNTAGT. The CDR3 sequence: CASSDKEGDGYTF. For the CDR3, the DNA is TGTGCCAGCAGTGACAAGGAAGGGGATGGCTACACCTTC.

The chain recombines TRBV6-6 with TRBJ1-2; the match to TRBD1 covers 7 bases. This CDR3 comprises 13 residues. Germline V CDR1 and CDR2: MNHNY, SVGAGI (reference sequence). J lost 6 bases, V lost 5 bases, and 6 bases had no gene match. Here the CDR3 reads CASSPRGTDGYTF. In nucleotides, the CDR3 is TGTGCCAGCAGTCCCAGGGGGACTGATGGCTACACCTTC.

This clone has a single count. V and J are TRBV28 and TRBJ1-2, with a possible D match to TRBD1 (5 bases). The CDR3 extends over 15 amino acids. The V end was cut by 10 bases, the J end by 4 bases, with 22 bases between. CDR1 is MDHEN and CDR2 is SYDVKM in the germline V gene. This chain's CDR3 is CATRGGDRGLYGYTF. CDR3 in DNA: TGTGCCACGCGTGGGGGGGATAGGGGACTCTATGGCTACACCTTC.

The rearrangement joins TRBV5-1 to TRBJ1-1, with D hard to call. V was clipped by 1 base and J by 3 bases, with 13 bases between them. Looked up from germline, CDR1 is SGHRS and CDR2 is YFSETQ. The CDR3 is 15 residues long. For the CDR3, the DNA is TGCGCCAGCAGCTTGAACGGGGTAAGGTACACTGAAGCTTTCTTT. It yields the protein CASSLNGVRYTEAFF. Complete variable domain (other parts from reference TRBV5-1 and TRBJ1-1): KAGVTQTPRYLIKTRGQQVTLSCSPISGHRSVSWYQQTPGQGLQFLFEYFSETQRNKGNFPGRFSGRQFSNSRSEMNVSTLELGDSALYLCASSLNGVRYTEAFFGQGTRLTVV.

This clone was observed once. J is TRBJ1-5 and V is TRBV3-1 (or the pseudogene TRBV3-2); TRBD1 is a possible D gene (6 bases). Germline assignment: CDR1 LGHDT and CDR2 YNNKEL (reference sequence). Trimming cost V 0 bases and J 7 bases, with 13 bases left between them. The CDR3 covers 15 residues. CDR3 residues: CASSQDRPRGQPQHF. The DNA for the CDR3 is TGTGCCAGCAGCCAAGATCGTCCCAGGGGCCAGCCCCAGCATTTT.

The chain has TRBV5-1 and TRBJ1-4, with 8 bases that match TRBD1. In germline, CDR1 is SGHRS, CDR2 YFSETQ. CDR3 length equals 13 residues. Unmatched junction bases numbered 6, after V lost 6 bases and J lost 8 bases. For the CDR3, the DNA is TGCGCCAGCACCCAGGGGGCGGGAGAAAAACTGTTTTTT. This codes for CASTQGAGEKLFF.

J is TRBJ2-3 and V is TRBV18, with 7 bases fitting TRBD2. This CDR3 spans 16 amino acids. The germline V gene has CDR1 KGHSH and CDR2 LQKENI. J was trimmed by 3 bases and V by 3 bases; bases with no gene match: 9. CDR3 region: CASSPSAGLPTDTQYF. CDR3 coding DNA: TGTGCCAGCTCACCGTCAGCGGGACTACCAACAGATACGCAGTATTTT.

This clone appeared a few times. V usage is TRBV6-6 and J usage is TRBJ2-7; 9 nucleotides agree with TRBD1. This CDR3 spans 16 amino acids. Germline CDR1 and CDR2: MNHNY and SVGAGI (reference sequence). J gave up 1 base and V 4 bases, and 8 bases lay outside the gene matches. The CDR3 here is CASSSSVGTGSYEQYF. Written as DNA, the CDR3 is TGTGCCAGCAGTTCCTCGGTCGGGACAGGGTCCTACGAGCAGTACTTC.

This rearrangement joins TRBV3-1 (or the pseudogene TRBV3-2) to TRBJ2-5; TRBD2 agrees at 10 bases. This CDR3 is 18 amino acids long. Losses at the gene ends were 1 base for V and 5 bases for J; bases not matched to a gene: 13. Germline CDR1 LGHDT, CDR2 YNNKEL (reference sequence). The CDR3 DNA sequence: TGTGCCAGCAGCCAAGGAAGGCTAGCGGGGGCAGGGACGGAGACCCAGTACTTC. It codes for CASSQGRLAGAGTETQYF.